These T cell receptor beta chains were read from a single sample in a study of human T cells and chemical hapten exposure. TCRdb reprocessed the RACE reads with MiXCR, giving one entry per CDR3 protein. The repertoire holds more than 300,000 distinct CDR3 sequences, about 5.1% seen once, with just over 2.5% in the top ten. The sequences come from whole blood, collected in connection with sensitization to the hapten diphenylcyclopropenone (DPC). Receptor source: a woman aged 45-59 years with alopecia areata. Some clones in this sample may be carry-over from other donors' samples. Both conserved end residues are part of each CDR3. Fields, in order: D gene, V gene, J gene, clone size, CDR3 protein, CDR3 DNA. D genes are given only for firm matches. Only some rows state a clone size, as once, few, many or a class for expanded clones.

d_call: TRBD2; v_call: TRBV6-2/TRBV6-3; j_call: TRBJ2-3; clone_size: .; cdr3_aa: CASTLAGGTDTQYF; cdr3_nt: TGTGCCAGCACTTTAGCGGGTGGCACAGATACGCAGTATTTT
d_call: .; v_call: TRBV6-1; j_call: TRBJ1-1; clone_size: few; cdr3_aa: CASPEFMNTEAFF; cdr3_nt: TGTGCCAGCCCAGAGTTCATGAACACTGAAGCTTTCTTT
d_call: TRBD2; v_call: TRBV28; j_call: TRBJ2-1; clone_size: .; cdr3_aa: CASSLAKTSFEGFF; cdr3_nt: TGTGCCAGCAGTTTAGCCAAGACTAGCTTCGAGGGGTTCTTC
d_call: TRBD1; v_call: TRBV7-2; j_call: TRBJ1-2; clone_size: many; cdr3_aa: CASSLEVQGAGGYTF; cdr3_nt: TGTGCCAGCAGCTTAGAGGTCCAGGGGGCAGGTGGCTACACCTTC
d_call: .; v_call: TRBV6-6; j_call: TRBJ2-3; clone_size: many; cdr3_aa: CASSVATSTDTQYF; cdr3_nt: TGTGCCAGCAGCGTAGCGACTAGCACAGATACGCAGTATTTT
d_call: TRBD1; v_call: TRBV27; j_call: TRBJ1-5; clone_size: few; cdr3_aa: CASRPGGANQPQHF; cdr3_nt: TGTGCCAGCAGACCAGGGGGAGCGAATCAGCCCCAGCATTTT
d_call: .; v_call: TRBV12-3/TRBV12-4; j_call: TRBJ2-1; clone_size: many; cdr3_aa: CASRDQGSYNEQFF; cdr3_nt: TGTGCCAGCAGAGACCAAGGGTCCTACAATGAGCAGTTCTTC
d_call: TRBD1; v_call: TRBV6-6; j_call: TRBJ1-3; clone_size: few; cdr3_aa: CASSRGDRPASGNTIYF; cdr3_nt: TGTGCCAGCAGCCGCGGGGACAGGCCCGCCTCTGGAAACACCATATATTTT
d_call: TRBD1; v_call: TRBV7-2; j_call: TRBJ2-3; clone_size: many; cdr3_aa: CASSPTGASTDTQYF; cdr3_nt: TGTGCCAGCAGCCCGACAGGGGCTAGCACAGATACGCAGTATTTT
d_call: .; v_call: TRBV6-1; j_call: TRBJ2-1; clone_size: many; cdr3_aa: CASKEFFNEQFF; cdr3_nt: TGTGCCAGCAAAGAGTTTTTCAATGAGCAGTTCTTC
d_call: TRBD1; v_call: TRBV11-2; j_call: TRBJ1-1; clone_size: .; cdr3_aa: CASSLGFGQGTGTEAFF; cdr3_nt: TGTGCCAGCAGCTTAGGGTTCGGGCAGGGGACAGGCACTGAAGCTTTCTTT
d_call: .; v_call: TRBV5-1; j_call: TRBJ2-3; clone_size: many; cdr3_aa: CASSLGGVRGSTQYF; cdr3_nt: TGCGCCAGCAGCTTGGGCGGGGTGCGAGGGAGTACGCAGTATTTT
d_call: .; v_call: TRBV6-4; j_call: TRBJ2-3; clone_size: .; cdr3_aa: CASPLAPDTQYF; cdr3_nt: TGTGCCAGTCCTCTAGCGCCAGATACGCAGTATTTT
d_call: TRBD2; v_call: TRBV4-3; j_call: TRBJ2-7; clone_size: many; cdr3_aa: CASSQERLAAYEQYF; cdr3_nt: TGCGCCAGCAGCCAAGAACGGCTAGCGGCCTACGAGCAGTACTTC
d_call: TRBD1; v_call: TRBV5-5; j_call: TRBJ1-1; clone_size: .; cdr3_aa: CASSMGTGREAEAFF; cdr3_nt: TGTGCCAGCAGTATGGGGACAGGGAGGGAGGCTGAAGCTTTCTTT
d_call: .; v_call: TRBV14; j_call: TRBJ2-1; clone_size: many; cdr3_aa: CASSQDQWDRRENEQFF; cdr3_nt: TGTGCCAGCAGCCAAGATCAATGGGACCGAAGGGAAAATGAGCAGTTCTTC
d_call: .; v_call: TRBV7-9; j_call: TRBJ2-7; clone_size: few; cdr3_aa: CASSLLDSVSYEQYF; cdr3_nt: TGTGCCAGCAGCTTATTGGACAGTGTCTCCTACGAGCAGTACTTC
d_call: .; v_call: TRBV27; j_call: TRBJ1-5; clone_size: few; cdr3_aa: CASSERGVTNQPQHF; cdr3_nt: TGTGCCAGCAGTGAAAGGGGGGTAACTAATCAGCCCCAGCATTTT